This T cell receptor (beta chain) was observed in a study of read filtering for tumor transcriptome and immune sequencing. Turning to the study itself: DNase treatment preceded whole-transcriptome library preparation.

From roughly 0.4 ug of RNA, a library with molecular barcoded alpha/delta and beta/gamma adaptors was made. TCRdb analysed the reads with MiXCR anew, one entry per CDR3 protein. The sample has 30,000 to 40,000 distinct CDR3 sequences; approximately 14% are singletons. The sample holds many counts of this clonotype. Its antigen is not known. Study findings and constraints: IR-seq captured clonotypes deeper and more reliably than RNA-seq. In IR-seq, single-read clonotypes were roughly 80% of clonotypes but around 3.5% of reads.

The sample taken for sequencing was a population of CD138-negative cells sorted from bone marrow. The TCR originated in a donor at least 40 years old with multiple myeloma.

This CDR3 reads CSVDRGDEQYF. DNA of the CDR3: TGCAGCGTTGATCGAGGGGACGAGCAGTACTTC. The rearrangement joins TRBV29-1 to TRBJ2-7; D is tentatively TRBD1 or TRBD2 (5 bases each). Deletions cut 3 bases from V and 5 bases from J, with 8 bases between. CDR3 length equals 11 residues. From germline, CDR1 is SQVTM and CDR2 ANQGSEA.